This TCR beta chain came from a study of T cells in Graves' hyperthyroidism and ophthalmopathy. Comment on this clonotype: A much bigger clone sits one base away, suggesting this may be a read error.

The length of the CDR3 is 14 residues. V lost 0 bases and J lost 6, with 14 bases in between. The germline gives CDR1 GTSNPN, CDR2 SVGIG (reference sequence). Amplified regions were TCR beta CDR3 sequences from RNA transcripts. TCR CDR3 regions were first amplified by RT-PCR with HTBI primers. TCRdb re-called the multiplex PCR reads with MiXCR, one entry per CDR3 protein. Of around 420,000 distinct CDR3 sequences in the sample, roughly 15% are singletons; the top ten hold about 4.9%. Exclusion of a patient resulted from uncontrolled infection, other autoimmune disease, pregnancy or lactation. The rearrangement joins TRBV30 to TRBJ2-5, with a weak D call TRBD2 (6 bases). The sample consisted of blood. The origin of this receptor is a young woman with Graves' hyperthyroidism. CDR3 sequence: CAWSVSSGGKTQYF. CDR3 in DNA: TGTGCCTGGAGTGTATCGTCTGGAGGGAAGACCCAGTACTTC.